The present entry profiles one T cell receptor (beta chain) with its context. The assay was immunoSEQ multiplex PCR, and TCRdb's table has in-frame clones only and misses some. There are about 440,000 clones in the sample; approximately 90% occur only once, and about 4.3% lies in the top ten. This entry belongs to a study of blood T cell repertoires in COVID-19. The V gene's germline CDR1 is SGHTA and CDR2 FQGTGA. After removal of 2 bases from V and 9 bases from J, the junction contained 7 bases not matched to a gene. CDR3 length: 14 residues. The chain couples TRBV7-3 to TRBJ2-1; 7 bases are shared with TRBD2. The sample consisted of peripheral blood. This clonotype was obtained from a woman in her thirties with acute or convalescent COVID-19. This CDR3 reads CASSLLSGVGEQFF. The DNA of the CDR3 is TGTGCCAGCAGCTTACTGAGCGGGGTGGGTGAGCAGTTCTTC. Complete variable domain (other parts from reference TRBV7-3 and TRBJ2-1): GAGVSQTPSNKVTEKGKYVELRCDPISGHTALYWYRQSLGQGPEFLIYFQGTGAADDSGLPNDRFFAVRPEGSVSTLKIQRTERGDSAVYLCASSLLSGVGEQFFGPGTRLTVL.